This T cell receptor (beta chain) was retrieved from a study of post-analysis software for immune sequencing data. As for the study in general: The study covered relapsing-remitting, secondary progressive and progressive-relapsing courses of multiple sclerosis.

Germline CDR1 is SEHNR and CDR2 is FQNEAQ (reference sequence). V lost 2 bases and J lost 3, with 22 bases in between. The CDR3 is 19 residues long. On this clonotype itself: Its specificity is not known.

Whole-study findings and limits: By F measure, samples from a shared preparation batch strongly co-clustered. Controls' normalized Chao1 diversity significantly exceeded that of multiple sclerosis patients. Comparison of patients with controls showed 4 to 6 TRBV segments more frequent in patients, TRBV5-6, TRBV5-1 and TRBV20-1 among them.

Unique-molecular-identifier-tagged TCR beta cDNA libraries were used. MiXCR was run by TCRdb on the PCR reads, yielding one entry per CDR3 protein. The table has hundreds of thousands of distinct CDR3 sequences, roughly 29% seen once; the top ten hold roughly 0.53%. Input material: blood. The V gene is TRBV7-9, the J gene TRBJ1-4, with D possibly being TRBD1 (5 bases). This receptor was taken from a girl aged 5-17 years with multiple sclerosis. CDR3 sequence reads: CASSLYSGSRIAANEKLFF. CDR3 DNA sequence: TGTGCCAGCAGCTTATACTCAGGGTCGCGTATCGCAGCTAATGAAAAACTGTTTTTT.